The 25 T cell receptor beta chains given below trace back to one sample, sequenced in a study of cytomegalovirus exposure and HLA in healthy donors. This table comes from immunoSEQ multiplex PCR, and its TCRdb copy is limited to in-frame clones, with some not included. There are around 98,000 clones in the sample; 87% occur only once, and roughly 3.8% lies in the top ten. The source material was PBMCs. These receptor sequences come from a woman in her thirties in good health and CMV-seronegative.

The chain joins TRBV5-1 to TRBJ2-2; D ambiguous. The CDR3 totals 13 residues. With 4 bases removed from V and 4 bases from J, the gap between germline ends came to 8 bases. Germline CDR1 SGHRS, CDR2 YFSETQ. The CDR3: CASSPLSTGELFF. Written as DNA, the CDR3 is TGCGCCAGCAGCCCCCTCTCCACCGGGGAGCTGTTTTTT.

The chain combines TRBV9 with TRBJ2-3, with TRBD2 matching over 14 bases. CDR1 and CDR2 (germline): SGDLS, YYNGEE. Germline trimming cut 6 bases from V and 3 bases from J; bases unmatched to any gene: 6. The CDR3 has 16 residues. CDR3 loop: CASTPTSGGATDTQYF. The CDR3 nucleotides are TGTGCCAGCACCCCGACTAGCGGGGGGGCTACAGATACGCAGTATTTT. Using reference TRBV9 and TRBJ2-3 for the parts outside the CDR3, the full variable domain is DSGVTQTPKHLITATGQRVTLRCSPRSGDLSVYWYQQSLDQGLQFLIQYYNGEERAKGNILERFSAQQFPDLHSELNLSSLELGDSALYFCASTPTSGGATDTQYFGPGTRLTVL.

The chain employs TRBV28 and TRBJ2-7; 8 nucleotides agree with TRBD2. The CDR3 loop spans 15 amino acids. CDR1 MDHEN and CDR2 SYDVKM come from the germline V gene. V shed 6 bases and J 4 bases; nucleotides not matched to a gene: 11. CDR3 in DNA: TGTGCCAGCAGCCTCTTCGGACTAGCTAAATACGAGCAGTACTTC. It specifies CASSLFGLAKYEQYF.

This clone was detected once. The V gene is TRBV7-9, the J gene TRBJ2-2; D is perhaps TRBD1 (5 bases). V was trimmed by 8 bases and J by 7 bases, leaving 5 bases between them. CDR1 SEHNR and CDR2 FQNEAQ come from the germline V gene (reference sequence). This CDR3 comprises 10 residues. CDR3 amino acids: CASQGGELFF. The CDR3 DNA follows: TGTGCCAGCCAGGGCGGGGAGCTGTTTTTT.

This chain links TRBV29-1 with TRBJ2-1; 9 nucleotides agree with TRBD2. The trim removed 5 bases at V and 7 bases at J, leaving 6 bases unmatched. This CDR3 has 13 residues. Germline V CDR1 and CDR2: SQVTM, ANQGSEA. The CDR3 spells CSVLAGVGNEQFF. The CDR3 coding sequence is TGCAGCGTTTTAGCGGGAGTGGGAAATGAGCAGTTCTTC.

The CDR3 DNA reads TGTGCCAGCAGCAAGGAACTAGCTGGCGAGACCCAGTACTTC. Amino acids: CASSKELAGETQYF. The genes are TRBV6-5 and TRBJ2-5; maybe TRBD2 (6 bases). Trimming stripped 6 bases from V and 5 bases from J, with 16 bases between. Per germline, CDR1 MNHEY and CDR2 SVGAGI. CDR3 length: 14 amino acids.

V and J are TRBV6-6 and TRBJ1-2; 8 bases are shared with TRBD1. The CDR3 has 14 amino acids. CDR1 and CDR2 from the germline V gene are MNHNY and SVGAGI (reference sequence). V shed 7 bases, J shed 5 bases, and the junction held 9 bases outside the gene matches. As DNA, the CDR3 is TGTGCCAGCACCCAGACAGGGGTCGGGTATGGCTACACCTTC. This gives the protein CASTQTGVGYGYTF.

In DNA, the CDR3 is TGTGCCAGCAGCTTTGGTTGGCAGGGGGTTGACACTGAAGCTTTCTTT. The encoded protein is CASSFGWQGVDTEAFF. The J gene is TRBJ1-1, the V gene TRBV7-9; 7 nucleotides match TRBD1. The CDR3 is 16 residues long. J gave up 3 bases and V 3 bases, and 10 bases lay outside the gene matches. Per the germline V gene, CDR1 is SEHNR and CDR2 is FQNEAQ (reference sequence). Variable domain in full (rest from reference TRBV7-9 and TRBJ1-1): DTGVSQNPRHKITKRGQNVTFRCDPISEHNRLYWYRQTLGQGPEFLTYFQNEAQLEKSRLLSDRFSAERPKGSFSTLEIQRTEQGDSAMYLCASSFGWQGVDTEAFFGQGTRLTVV.

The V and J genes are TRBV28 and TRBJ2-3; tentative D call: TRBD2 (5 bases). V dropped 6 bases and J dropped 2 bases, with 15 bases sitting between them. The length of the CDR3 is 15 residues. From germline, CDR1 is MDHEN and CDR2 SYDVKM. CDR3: CASRPGSDYTDTQYF. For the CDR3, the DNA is TGTGCCAGCAGGCCCGGTTCTGACTACACAGATACGCAGTATTTT.

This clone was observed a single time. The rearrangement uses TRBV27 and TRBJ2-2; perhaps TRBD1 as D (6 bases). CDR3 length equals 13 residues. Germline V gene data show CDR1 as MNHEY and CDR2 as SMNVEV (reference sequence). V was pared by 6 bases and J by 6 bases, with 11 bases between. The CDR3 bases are TGTGCCAGCAGCTACAGGGTGGCCGGGGAGCTGTTTTTT. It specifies CASSYRVAGELFF.

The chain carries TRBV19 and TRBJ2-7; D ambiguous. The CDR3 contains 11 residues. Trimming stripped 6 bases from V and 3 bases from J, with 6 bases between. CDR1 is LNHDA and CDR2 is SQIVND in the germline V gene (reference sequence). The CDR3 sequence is CASSLFYEQYF. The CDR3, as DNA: TGTGCCAGTAGCCTATTCTACGAGCAGTACTTC.

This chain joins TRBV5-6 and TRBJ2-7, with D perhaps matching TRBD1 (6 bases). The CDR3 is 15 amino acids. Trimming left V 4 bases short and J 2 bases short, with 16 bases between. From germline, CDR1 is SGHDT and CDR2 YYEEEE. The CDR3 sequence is CASSPQGGKAYEQYF. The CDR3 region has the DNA TGTGCCAGCAGCCCCCAAGGGGGTAAGGCCTACGAGCAGTACTTC. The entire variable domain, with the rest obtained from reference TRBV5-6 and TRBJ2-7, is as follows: DAGVTQSPTHLIKTRGQQVTLRCSPKSGHDTVSWYQQALGQGPQFIFQYYEEEERQRGNFPDRFSGHQFPNYSSELNVNALLLGDSALYLCASSPQGGKAYEQYFGPGTRLTVT.

The DNA of the CDR3 is TGTGCCAGCAGTGAGGGACTAGCGGGAGATCACCACCCGGTCGGGCAGTACTTC. Its protein product is CASSEGLAGDHHPVGQYF. This chain joins TRBV7-8 and TRBJ2-7; the match to TRBD2 covers 14 bases. Trimming removed 6 bases from V and 9 bases from J; junction bases left unmatched: 19. Germline loops: CDR1 SGHVS, CDR2 FQNEAQ. The CDR3 extends over 18 amino acids.

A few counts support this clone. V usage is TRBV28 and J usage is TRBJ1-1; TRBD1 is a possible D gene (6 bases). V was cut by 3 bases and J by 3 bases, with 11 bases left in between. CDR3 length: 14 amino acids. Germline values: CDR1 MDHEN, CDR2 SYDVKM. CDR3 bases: TGTGCCAGCAGTTTGGCAGGGGTATACACTGAAGCTTTCTTT. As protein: CASSLAGVYTEAFF. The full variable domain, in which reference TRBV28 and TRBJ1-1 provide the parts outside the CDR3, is DVKVTQSSRYLVKRTGEKVFLECVQDMDHENMFWYRQDPGLGLRLIYFSYDVKMKEKGDIPEGYSVSREKKERFSLILESASTNQTSMYLCASSLAGVYTEAFFGQGTRLTVV.

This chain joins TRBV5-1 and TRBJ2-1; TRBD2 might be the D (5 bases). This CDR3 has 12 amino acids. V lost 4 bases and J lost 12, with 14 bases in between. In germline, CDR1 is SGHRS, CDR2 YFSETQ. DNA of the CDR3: TGCGCCAGCAGCCAGAGCGCAGAGGGGCAGTTCTTC. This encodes CASSQSAEGQFF.

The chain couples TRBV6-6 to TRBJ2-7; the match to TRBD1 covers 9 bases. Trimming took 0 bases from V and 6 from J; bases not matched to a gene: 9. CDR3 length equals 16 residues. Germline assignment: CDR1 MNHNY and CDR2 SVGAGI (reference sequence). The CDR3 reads CASSYSGTGRVREQYF. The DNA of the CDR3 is TGTGCCAGCAGTTACTCCGGGACAGGGCGGGTTCGCGAGCAGTACTTC.

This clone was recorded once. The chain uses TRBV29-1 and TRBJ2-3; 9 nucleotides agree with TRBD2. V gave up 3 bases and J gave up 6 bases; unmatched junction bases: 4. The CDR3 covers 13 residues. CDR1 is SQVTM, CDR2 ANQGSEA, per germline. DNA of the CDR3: TGCAGCGTTGATGAAGCGGGAGGTGATACGCAGTATTTT. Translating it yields CSVDEAGGDTQYF.

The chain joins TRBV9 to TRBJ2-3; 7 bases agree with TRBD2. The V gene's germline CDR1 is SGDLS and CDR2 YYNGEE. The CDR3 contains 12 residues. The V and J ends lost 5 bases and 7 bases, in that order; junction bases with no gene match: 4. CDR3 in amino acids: CASRGGGNTQYF. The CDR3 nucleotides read TGTGCCAGCAGGGGGGGAGGGAATACGCAGTATTTT. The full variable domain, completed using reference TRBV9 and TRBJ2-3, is DSGVTQTPKHLITATGQRVTLRCSPRSGDLSVYWYQQSLDQGLQFLIQYYNGEERAKGNILERFSAQQFPDLHSELNLSSLELGDSALYFCASRGGGNTQYFGPGTRLTVL.

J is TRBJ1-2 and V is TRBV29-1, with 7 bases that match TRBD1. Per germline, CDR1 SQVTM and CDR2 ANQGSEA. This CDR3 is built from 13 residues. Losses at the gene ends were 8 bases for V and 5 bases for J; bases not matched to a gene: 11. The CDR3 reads CSSSDRASYGYTF. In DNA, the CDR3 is TGCAGCTCAAGTGACAGGGCCTCTTATGGCTACACCTTC.

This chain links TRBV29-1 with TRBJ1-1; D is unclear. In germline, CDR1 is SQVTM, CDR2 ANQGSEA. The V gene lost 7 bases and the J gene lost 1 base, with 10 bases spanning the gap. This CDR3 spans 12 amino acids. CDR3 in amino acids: CSGSRWNTEAFF. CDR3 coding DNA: TGCAGCGGGAGCCGATGGAACACTGAAGCTTTCTTT.

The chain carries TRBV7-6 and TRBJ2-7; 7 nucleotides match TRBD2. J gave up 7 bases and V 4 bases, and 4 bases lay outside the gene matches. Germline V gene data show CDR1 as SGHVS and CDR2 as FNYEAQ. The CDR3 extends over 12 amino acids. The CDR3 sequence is CASSSGGREQYF. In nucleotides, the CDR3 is TGTGCCAGCAGCTCGGGGGGTAGGGAGCAGTACTTC.

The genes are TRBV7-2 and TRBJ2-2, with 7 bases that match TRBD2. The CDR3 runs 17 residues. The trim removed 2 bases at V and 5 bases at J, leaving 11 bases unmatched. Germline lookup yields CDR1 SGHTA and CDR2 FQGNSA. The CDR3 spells CASSLMSGGGRTGELFF. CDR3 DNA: TGTGCCAGCAGCTTAATGTCGGGAGGTGGGCGAACCGGGGAGCTGTTTTTT.

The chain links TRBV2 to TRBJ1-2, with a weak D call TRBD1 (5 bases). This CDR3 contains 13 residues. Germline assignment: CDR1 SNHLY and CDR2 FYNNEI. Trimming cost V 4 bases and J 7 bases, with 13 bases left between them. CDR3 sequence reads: CASSATGGVGYTF. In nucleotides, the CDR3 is TGTGCCAGCAGTGCCACGGGGGGGGTTGGCTACACCTTC.

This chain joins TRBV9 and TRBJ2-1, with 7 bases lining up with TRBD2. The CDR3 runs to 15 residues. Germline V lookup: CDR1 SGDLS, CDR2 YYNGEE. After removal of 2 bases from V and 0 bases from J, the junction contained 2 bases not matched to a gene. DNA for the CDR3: TGTGCCAGCAGCGTTCGCGGGAGCTCCTACAATGAGCAGTTCTTC. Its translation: CASSVRGSSYNEQFF.

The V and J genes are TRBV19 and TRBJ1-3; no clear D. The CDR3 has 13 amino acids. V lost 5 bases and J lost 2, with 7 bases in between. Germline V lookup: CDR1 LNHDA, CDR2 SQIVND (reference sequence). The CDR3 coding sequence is TGTGCCAGTAGTCCGCAGACTGGAAACACCATATATTTT. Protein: CASSPQTGNTIYF.